A selection of T cell receptor beta chains follows, all from one sample in a study of OX40 agonist ivuxolimab in advanced cancers. Profiling relied on immunoSEQ multiplex PCR, and the TCRdb table lists in-frame clones only, not all of them. In the table there are some 72,000 clones, 84% of which are singletons. The material sequenced was CD4+ or CD8+ T cells sorted from blood, taken in a trial of the OX40 agonist ivuxolimab. All receptors come from an adult with an advanced solid tumor such as melanoma, head and neck, liver or kidney cancer. CDR3s include the opening cysteine and the closing phenylalanine or tryptophan. Part of the rows lack a size; the others show once, few, many or a class for expanded clones.

size,V,length,CDR3
.,TRBV6-6,12,CASRTGNYGYTF
.,TRBV25-1,17,CASSVHPYTGGRTEAFF
.,TRBV5-1,17,CASSPGTGGHSNQPQHF
.,TRBV19,14,CASSPGQVQETQYF
.,TRBV28,17,CASSLPTTGGSTDTQYF
.,TRBV19,15,CASSIGQSSSYEQYF
.,TRBV7-2,13,CASSLGWGSGYTF
.,TRBV7-8,15,CASSDRRGTIYEQYF
.,TRBV9,14,CASSLRQGQETQYF
few,TRBV27,14,CASSLSGGNYGYTF
.,TRBV10-3,16,CAISESKGRNNYGYTF
.,TRBV27,14,CASWPAGSVYEQYF
.,TRBV7-6,17,CASSLAQAVMNTGELFF
.,TRBV5-5,14,CASSSDRGNSPLHF
.,TRBV18,15,CASSPPTGLNNEQFF
.,TRBV29-1,14,CSVDGLAGSDTQYF
.,TRBV7-2,16,CASSAGQYPSTDTQYF